The clone carrying this TCR beta chain occurred a few times. From germline, CDR1 is MNHNY and CDR2 SVGAGI (reference sequence). With 7 bases removed from V and 5 bases from J, the gap between germline ends came to 14 bases. The CDR3 totals 13 residues. The data were obtained in a study of early T cells in non-severe SARS-CoV-2 infection. TCRdb used MiXCR to reprocess the 5' RACE reads, holding one entry per CDR3 protein. The top ten hold 14% of the sample, which has about 21,000 distinct CDR3 sequences, less than 7.5% seen once. This rearrangement joins TRBV6-6 to TRBJ2-5; D gene uncertain. The clonotype was recovered from an adult who was a healthcare worker with PCR-confirmed SARS-CoV-2 infection or an uninfected control (not recorded which). This specimen consisted of whole blood, obtained at baseline. The CDR3 loop is CASTPLGQETQYF. The CDR3 DNA is TGTGCCAGCACCCCCCTAGGTCAGGAGACCCAGTACTTC.